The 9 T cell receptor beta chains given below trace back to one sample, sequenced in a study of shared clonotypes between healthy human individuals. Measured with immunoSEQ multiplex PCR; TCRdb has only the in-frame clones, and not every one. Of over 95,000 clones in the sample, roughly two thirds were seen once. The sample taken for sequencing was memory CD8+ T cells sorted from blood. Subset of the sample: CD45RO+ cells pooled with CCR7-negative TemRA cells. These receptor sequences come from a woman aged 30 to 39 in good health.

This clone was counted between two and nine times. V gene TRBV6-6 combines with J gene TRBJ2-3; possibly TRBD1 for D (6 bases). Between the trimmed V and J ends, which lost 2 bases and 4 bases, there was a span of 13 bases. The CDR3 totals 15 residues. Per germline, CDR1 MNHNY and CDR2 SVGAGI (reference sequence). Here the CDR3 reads CASSYSRPGADTQYF. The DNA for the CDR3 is TGTGCCAGCAGTTACAGCCGGCCAGGGGCAGATACGCAGTATTTT.

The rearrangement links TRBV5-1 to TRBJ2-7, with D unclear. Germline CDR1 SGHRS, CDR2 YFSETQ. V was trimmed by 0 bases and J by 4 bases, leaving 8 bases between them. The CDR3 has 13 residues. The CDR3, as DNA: TGCGCCAGCAGCTTGGGGGGTGAGTACGAGCAGTACTTC. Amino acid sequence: CASSLGGEYEQYF.

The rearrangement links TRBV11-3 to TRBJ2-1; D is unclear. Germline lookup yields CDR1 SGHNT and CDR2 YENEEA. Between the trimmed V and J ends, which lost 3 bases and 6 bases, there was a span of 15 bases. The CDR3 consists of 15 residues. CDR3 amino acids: CASSLSRQVVNEQFF. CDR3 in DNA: TGTGCCAGCAGCTTGTCCCGGCAGGTAGTCAATGAGCAGTTCTTC.

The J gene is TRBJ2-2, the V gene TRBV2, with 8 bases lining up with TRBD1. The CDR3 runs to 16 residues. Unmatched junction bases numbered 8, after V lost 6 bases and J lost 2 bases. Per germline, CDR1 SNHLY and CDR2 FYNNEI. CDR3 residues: CASRSGTGGNTGELFF. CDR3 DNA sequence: TGTGCCAGCAGGTCCGGGACAGGAGGAAACACCGGGGAGCTGTTTTTT.

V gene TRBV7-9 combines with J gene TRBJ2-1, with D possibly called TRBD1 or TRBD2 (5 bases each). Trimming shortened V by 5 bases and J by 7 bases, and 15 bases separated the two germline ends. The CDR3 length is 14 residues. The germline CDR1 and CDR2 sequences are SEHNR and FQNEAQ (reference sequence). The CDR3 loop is CASSLGPVGNEQFF. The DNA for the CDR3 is TGTGCCAGCAGCCTGGGACCGGTGGGAAATGAGCAGTTCTTC.

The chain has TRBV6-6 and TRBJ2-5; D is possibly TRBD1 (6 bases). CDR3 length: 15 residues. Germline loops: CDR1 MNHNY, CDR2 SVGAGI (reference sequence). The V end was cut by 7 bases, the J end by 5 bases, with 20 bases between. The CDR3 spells CASNPHRESRETQYF. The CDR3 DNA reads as TGTGCCAGCAACCCTCACAGGGAGTCACGGGAGACCCAGTACTTC.

CDR3 region: CASSEHRDRGFGYTF. CDR3 in DNA: TGTGCCAGCAGTGAACACCGGGACAGGGGGTTTGGCTACACCTTC. The V and J genes are TRBV25-1 and TRBJ1-2; 11 bases are a match to TRBD1. CDR1 is MGHDK, CDR2 SYGVNS, per germline. This CDR3 contains 15 residues. V was clipped by 2 bases and J by 7 bases; unmatched bases: 6.

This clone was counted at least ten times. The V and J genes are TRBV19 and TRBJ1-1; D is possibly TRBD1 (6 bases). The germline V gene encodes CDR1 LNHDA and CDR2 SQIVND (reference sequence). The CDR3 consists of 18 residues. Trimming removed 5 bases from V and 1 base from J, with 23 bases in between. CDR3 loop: CASSQFRGLDFTNTEAFF. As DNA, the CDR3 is TGTGCCAGTAGTCAATTCAGGGGTTTGGACTTCACGAACACTGAAGCTTTCTTT.

The CDR3 DNA reads TGTGCCAGCAGCTACAGGGGAACCTACGAGCAGTACTTC. It yields the protein CASSYRGTYEQYF. V usage is TRBV11-2 and J usage is TRBJ2-7; the match to TRBD1 covers 7 bases. V shed 4 bases and J 2 bases; nucleotides not matched to a gene: 2. The CDR3 sequence is 13 residues long. CDR1 is SGHAT and CDR2 is FQNNGV in the germline V gene.